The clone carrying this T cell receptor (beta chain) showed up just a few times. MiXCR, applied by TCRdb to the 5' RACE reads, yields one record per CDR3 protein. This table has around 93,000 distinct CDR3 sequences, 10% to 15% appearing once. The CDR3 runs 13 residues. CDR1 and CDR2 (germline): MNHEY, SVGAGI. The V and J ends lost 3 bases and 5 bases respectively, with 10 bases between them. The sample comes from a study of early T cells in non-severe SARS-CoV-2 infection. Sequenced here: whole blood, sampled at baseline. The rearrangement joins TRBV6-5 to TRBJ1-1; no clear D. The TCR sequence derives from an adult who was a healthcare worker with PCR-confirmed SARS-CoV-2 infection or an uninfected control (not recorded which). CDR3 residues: CASSYNPGTEAFF. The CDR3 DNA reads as TGTGCCAGCAGTTATAATCCCGGGACTGAAGCTTTCTTT.